This T cell receptor beta chain was retrieved from a study of T cell repertoires in cytomegalovirus infection. Study background: Based on public TCR beta signatures, there were indications of CMV infection and of a matching HLA type.

The study, taken as a whole, reports: Identification of carriers of CMV plus the relevant HLA was performed using cumulative public TCR beta family frequency. CMV-specific HLA-C-restricted TCR beta clonotypes dominated the ex vivo response.

Each CDR3 protein is one row after TCRdb ran MiXCR on the reads. The sample carries approximately 150,000 distinct CDR3 sequences, roughly 15% recorded once. About this clonotype itself: No antigen is known for it.

The V gene lost 5 bases and the J gene lost 11 bases, with 18 bases spanning the gap. Looked up from germline, CDR1 is SEHNR and CDR2 is FQNEAQ (reference sequence). This CDR3 has 13 residues. This rearrangement joins TRBV7-9 to TRBJ2-5; tentative D call: TRBD1 (5 bases). Sequenced input: CD8+ T cells from PBMCs. This clonotype was sampled from a human donor in good health (CMV status not recorded). Some clones in this sample may be carry-over from other donors' samples. CDR3 DNA: TGTGCCAGCAGCCATGACCACAGGATACCTCAGTACTTC. Protein: CASSHDHRIPQYF.